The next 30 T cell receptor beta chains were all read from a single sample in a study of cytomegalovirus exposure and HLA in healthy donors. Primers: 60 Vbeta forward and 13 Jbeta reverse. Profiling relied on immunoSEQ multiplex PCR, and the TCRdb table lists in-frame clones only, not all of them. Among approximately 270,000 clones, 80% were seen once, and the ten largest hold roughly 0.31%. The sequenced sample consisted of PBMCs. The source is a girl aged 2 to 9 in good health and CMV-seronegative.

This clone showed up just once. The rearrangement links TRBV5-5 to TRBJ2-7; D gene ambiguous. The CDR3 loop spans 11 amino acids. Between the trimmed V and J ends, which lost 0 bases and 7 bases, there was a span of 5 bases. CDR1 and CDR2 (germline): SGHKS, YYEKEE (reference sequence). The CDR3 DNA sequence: TGTGCCAGCAGCTTGGCTCGTGAGCAGTACTTC. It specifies CASSLAREQYF.

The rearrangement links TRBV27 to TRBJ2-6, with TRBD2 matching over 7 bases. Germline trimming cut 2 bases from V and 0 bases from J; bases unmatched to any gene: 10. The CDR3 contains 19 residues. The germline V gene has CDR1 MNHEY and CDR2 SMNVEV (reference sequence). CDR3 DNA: TGTGCCAGCAGTTTAATGTCGCGGGGGATCAGCTCTGGGGCCAACGTCCTGACTTTC. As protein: CASSLMSRGISSGANVLTF.

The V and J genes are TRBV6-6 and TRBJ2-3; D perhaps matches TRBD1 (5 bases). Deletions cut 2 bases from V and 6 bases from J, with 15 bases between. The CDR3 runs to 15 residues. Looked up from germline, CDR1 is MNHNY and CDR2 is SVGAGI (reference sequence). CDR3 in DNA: TGTGCCAGCAGTTACAGGGGTGACTTACGGGATACGCAGTATTTT. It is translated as CASSYRGDLRDTQYF.

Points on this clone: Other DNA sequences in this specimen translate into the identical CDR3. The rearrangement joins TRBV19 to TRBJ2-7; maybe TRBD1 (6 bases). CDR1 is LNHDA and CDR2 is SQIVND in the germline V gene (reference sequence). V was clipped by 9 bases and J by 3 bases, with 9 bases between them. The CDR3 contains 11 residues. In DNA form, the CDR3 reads TGTGCCAGCAGCAGGGGCTACGAGCAGTACTTC. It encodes CASSRGYEQYF.

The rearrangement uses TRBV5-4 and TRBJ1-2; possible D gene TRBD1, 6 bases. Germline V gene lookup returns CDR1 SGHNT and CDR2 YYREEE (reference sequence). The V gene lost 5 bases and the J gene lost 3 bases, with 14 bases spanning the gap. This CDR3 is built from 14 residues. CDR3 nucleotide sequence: TGTGCCAGCAGTCTGGGGGGGGCCGACTATGGCTACACCTTC. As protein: CASSLGGADYGYTF.

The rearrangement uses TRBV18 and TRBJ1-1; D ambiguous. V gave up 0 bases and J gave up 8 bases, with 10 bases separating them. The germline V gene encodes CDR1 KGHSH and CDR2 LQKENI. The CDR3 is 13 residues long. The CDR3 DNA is TGTGCCAGCTCACCACCGCTCGAGGCAGAAGCTTTCTTT. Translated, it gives CASSPPLEAEAFF.

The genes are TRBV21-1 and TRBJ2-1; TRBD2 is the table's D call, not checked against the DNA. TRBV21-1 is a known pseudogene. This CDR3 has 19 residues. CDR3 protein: CASSNYLDAGSASYNEQFF. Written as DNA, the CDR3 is TGTGCCAGCAGCAACTATCTGGATGCCGGGAGTGCCTCCTACAATGAGCAGTTCTTC.

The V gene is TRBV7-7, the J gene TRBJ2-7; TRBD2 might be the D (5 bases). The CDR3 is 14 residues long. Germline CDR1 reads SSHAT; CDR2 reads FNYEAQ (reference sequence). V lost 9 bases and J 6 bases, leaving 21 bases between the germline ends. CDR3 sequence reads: CARKLVLFSLEQYF. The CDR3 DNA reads TGTGCCAGGAAACTAGTACTTTTTTCGCTCGAGCAGTACTTC.

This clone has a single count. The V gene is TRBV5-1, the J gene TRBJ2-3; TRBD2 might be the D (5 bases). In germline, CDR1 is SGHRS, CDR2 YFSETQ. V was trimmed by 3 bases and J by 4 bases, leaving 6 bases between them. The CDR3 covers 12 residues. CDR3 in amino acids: CASSWGADTQYF. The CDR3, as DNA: TGCGCCAGCAGCTGGGGAGCAGATACGCAGTATTTT. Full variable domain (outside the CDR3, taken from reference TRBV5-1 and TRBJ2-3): KAGVTQTPRYLIKTRGQQVTLSCSPISGHRSVSWYQQTPGQGLQFLFEYFSETQRNKGNFPGRFSGRQFSNSRSEMNVSTLELGDSALYLCASSWGADTQYFGPGTRLTVL.

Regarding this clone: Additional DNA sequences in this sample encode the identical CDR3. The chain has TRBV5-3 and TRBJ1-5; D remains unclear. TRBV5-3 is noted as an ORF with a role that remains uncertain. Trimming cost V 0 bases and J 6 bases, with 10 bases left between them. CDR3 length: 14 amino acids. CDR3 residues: CARSLALVSQPQHF. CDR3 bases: TGTGCCAGAAGCTTGGCCTTGGTTAGTCAGCCCCAGCATTTT.

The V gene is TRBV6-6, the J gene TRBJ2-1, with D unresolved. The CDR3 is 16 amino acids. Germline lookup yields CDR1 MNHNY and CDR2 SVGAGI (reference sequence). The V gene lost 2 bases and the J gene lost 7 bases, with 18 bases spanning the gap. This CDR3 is CASSYELDSSLNEQFF. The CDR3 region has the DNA TGTGCCAGCAGTTACGAGTTAGACTCTTCTTTAAATGAGCAGTTCTTC.

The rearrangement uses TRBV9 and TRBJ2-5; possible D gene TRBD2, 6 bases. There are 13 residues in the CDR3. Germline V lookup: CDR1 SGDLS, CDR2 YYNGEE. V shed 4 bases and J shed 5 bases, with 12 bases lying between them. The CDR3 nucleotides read TGTGCCAGCAGCCCATGGGGGGAGGAGACCCAGTACTTC. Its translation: CASSPWGEETQYF.

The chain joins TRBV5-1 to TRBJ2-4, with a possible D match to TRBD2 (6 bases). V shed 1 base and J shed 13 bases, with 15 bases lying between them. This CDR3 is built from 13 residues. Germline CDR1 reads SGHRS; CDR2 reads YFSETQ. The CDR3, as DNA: TGCGCCAGCAGCTTGAACTCTCTGGGGGGACAGTACTTC. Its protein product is CASSLNSLGGQYF.

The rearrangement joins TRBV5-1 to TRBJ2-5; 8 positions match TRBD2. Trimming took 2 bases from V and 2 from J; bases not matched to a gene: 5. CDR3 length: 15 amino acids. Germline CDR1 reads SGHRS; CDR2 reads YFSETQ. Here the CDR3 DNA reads TGCGCCAGCAGCTTATACGGGGGGGAGCAAGAGACCCAGTACTTC. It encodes CASSLYGGEQETQYF.

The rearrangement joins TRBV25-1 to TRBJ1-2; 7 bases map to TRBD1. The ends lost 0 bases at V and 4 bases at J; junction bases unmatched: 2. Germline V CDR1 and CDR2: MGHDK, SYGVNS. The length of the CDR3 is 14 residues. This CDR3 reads CASSEYRDSYGYTF. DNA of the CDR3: TGTGCCAGCAGTGAATATAGGGACAGCTATGGCTACACCTTC.

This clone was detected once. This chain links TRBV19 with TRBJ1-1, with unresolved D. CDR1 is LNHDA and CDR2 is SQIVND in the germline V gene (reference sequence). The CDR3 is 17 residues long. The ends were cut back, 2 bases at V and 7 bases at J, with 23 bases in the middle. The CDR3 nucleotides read TGTGCCAGTAGTATATTCTCCGGCCAGGATCGTTCCGGTGAAGCTTTCTTT. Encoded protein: CASSIFSGQDRSGEAFF.

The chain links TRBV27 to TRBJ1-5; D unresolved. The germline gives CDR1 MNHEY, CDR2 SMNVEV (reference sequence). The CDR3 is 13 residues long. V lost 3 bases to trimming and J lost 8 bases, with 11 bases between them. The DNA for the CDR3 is TGTGCCAGCAGTTTTGGTGGGCAGGAGCCCCAGCATTTT. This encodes CASSFGGQEPQHF.

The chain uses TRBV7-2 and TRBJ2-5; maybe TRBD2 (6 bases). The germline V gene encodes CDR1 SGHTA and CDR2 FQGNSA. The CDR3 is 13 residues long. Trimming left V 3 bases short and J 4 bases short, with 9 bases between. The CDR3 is CASSLLGGETQYF. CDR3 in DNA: TGTGCCAGCAGCTTGTTGGGGGGAGAGACCCAGTACTTC.

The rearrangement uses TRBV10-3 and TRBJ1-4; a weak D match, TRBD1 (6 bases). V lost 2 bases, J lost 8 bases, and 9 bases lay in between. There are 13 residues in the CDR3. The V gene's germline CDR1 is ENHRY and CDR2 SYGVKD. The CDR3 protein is CAISEQDSEKLFF. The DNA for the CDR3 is TGTGCCATCAGTGAGCAGGACAGCGAAAAACTGTTTTTT.

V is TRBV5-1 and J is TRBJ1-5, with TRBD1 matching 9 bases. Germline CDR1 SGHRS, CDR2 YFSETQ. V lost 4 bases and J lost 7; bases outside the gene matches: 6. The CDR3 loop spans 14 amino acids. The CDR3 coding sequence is TGCGCCAGCAGCCCTCGACAGGGGGGACAGCCCCAGCATTTT. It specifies CASSPRQGGQPQHF.

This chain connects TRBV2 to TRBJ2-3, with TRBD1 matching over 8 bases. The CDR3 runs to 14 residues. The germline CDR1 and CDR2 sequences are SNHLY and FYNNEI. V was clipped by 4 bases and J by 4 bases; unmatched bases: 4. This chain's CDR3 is CASSVQGVADTQYF. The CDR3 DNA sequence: TGTGCCAGCAGTGTACAGGGGGTCGCAGATACGCAGTATTTT.

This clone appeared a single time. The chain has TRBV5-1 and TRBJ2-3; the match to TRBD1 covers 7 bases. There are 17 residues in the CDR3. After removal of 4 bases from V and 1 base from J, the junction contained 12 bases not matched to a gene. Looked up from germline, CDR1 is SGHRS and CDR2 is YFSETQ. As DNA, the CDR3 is TGCGCCAGCAGCCGTTCACTCCAGGGGGTTGGCACAGATACGCAGTATTTT. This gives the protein CASSRSLQGVGTDTQYF. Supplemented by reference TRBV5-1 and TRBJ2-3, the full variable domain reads KAGVTQTPRYLIKTRGQQVTLSCSPISGHRSVSWYQQTPGQGLQFLFEYFSETQRNKGNFPGRFSGRQFSNSRSEMNVSTLELGDSALYLCASSRSLQGVGTDTQYFGPGTRLTVL.

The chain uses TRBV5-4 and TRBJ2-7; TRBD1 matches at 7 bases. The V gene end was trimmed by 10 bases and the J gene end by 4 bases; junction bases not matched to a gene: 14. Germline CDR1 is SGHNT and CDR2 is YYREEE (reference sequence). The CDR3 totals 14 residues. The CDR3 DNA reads TGTGCCTACCAGATCCGGGACAGAGGGTACGAGCAGTACTTC. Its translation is CAYQIRDRGYEQYF.

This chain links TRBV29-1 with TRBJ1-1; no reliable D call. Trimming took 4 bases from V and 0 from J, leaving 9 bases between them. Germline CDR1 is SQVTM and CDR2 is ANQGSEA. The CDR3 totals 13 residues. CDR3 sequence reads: CSVAQVLNTEAFF. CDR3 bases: TGCAGCGTTGCTCAGGTGCTGAACACTGAAGCTTTCTTT.

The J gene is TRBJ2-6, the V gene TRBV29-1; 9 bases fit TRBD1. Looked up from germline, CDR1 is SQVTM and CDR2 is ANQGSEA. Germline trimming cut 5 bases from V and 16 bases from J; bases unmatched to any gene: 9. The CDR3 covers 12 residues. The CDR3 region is CSVTSGTGSLTF. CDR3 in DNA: TGCAGCGTTACATCCGGGACAGGGTCTCTGACTTTC.

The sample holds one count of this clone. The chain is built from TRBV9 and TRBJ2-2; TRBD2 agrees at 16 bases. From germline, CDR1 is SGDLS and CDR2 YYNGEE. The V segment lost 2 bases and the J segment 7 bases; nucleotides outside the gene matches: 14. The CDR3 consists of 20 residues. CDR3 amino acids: CASSVPATGTSGRAGGELFF. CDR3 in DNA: TGTGCCAGCAGCGTTCCCGCCACCGGGACTAGCGGGAGGGCCGGCGGGGAGCTGTTTTTT.

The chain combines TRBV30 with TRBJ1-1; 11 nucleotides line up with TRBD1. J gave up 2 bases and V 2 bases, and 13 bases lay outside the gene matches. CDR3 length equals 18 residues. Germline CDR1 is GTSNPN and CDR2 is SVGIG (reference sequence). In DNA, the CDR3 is TGTGCCTGGAGTCCATTAGGGGACAGGGGGTATTCCAACACTGAAGCTTTCTTT. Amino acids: CAWSPLGDRGYSNTEAFF.

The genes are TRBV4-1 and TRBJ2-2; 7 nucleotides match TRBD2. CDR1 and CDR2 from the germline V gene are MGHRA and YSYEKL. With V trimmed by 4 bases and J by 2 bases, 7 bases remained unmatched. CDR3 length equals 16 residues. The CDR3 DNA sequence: TGCGCCAGCAGCCCACCAGGGAGGGGAAACACCGGGGAGCTGTTTTTT. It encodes CASSPPGRGNTGELFF.

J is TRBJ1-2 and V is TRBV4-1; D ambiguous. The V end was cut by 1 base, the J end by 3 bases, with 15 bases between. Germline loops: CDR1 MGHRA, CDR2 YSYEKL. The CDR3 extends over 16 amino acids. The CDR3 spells CASSQGAGRPHYGYTF. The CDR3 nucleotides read TGCGCCAGCAGCCAAGGGGCAGGCCGGCCACACTATGGCTACACCTTC.

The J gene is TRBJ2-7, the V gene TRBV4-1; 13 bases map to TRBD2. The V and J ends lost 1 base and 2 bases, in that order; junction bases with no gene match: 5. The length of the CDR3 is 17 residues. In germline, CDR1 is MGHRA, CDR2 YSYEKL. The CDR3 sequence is CASSQVYGTSGTYEQYF. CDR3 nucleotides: TGCGCCAGCAGCCAAGTCTATGGGACTAGCGGGACCTACGAGCAGTACTTC.